Each of the 32 T cell receptor beta chains below was sequenced from the same sample in a study of blood T cell repertoires in COVID-19. Using immunoSEQ multiplex PCR, the repertoire was profiled, and TCRdb retains in-frame clones only, with some absent. The data show some 700,000 clones, 85% to 90% seen once. Source material: peripheral blood. These TCRs come from a woman aged 18-29 years with acute or convalescent COVID-19.

As regards this clone: Its ends do not fully match the called genes, so a read error is possible. The chain uses TRBV15 and TRBJ1-1; no firm D call. CDR3 size: 11 residues. Germline V CDR1 and CDR2: LNHNV, YYDKDF (reference sequence). This CDR3 is CATSRAPPLRF. CDR3 in DNA: TGTGCCACCAGCAGAGCCCCCCCCCTCCGTTTT.

The chain joins TRBV7-8 to TRBJ1-2; D may be TRBD1 (5 bases). The ends were cut back, 0 bases at V and 7 bases at J, with 12 bases in the middle. CDR1 is SGHVS and CDR2 is FQNEAQ in the germline V gene. The CDR3 has 14 amino acids. CDR3 sequence: CASSLAARGGGYTF. CDR3 nucleotides: TGTGCCAGCAGCTTAGCGGCAAGGGGCGGTGGCTACACCTTC.

This rearrangement joins TRBV7-9 to TRBJ2-1; 9 nucleotides align to TRBD2. CDR1 is SEHNR and CDR2 is FQNEAQ in the germline V gene (reference sequence). The CDR3 runs to 16 residues. J was trimmed by 5 bases and V by 5 bases; bases with no gene match: 10. This CDR3 reads CASSPRRGGLNNEQFF. The CDR3 bases are TGTGCCAGCAGCCCCCGGCGGGGGGGGCTAAACAATGAGCAGTTCTTC.

The chain uses TRBV7-2 and TRBJ1-4, with D hard to call. Germline CDR1 is SGHTA and CDR2 is FQGNSA. This CDR3 contains 16 residues. V was cut by 1 base and J by 0 bases, with 9 bases left in between. The CDR3 sequence: CASSLGPSATNEKLFF. DNA of the CDR3: TGTGCCAGCAGCTTAGGTCCCTCAGCAACTAATGAAAAACTGTTTTTT.

This clone was counted between two and nine times. V usage is TRBV4-2 and J usage is TRBJ2-1, with 15 bases matching TRBD2. Germline V lookup: CDR1 LGHNA, CDR2 YNFKEQ. Trimming took 4 bases from V and 6 from J; bases not matched to a gene: 1. CDR3 length equals 15 residues. The DNA for the CDR3 is TGTGCCAGCAGCCGGACTAGCGGGGGGGCCAATGAGCAGTTCTTC. Translating it yields CASSRTSGGANEQFF.

This clone has only a few counts. The chain employs TRBV3-1 (or the pseudogene TRBV3-2) and TRBJ1-1, with TRBD1 matching over 9 bases. Looked up from germline, CDR1 is LGHDT and CDR2 is YNNKEL (reference sequence). CDR3 length: 18 amino acids. The V gene end was trimmed by 3 bases and the J gene end by 4 bases; junction bases not matched to a gene: 15. The CDR3 DNA reads TGTGCCAGCAGCCACCCTCCCGGGACAGGGAGGTTGGCCACTGAAGCTTTCTTT. It translates to CASSHPPGTGRLATEAFF.

Concerning this clone: Other DNA sequences of this sample code for an identical CDR3. The V and J genes are TRBV12-3 or TRBV12-4 and TRBJ1-1; D gene unclear. The V gene lost 3 bases and the J gene lost 5 bases, with 7 bases spanning the gap. The CDR3 loop spans 12 amino acids. CDR3 amino acids: CASSLIRTEAFF. CDR3 coding DNA: TGTGCCAGCAGTTTGATACGGACTGAAGCTTTCTTT.

The V call is TRBV4-1, the J call TRBJ1-2; 8 bases are shared with TRBD1. The CDR3 totals 14 residues. Unmatched junction bases numbered 9, after V lost 7 bases and J lost 5 bases. From germline, CDR1 is MGHRA and CDR2 YSYEKL. CDR3 protein: CASTRGRGQYGYTF. The CDR3 DNA is TGCGCCAGCACGCGGGGCAGGGGGCAGTATGGCTACACCTTC.

The V call is TRBV27, the J call TRBJ2-1, with TRBD2 matching 10 bases. The CDR3 runs 15 residues. The germline V gene has CDR1 MNHEY and CDR2 SMNVEV (reference sequence). V lost 6 bases and J lost 3; bases outside the gene matches: 5. The CDR3 here is CASRRTSGFYNEQFF. CDR3 sequence (DNA): TGTGCCAGCAGGCGGACTAGCGGTTTCTACAATGAGCAGTTCTTC.

The chain employs TRBV7-9 and TRBJ2-7, with D possibly matching TRBD1 (5 bases). CDR3 length: 11 amino acids. The V end lost 1 base, the J end lost 10 bases, and 8 bases lay between the germline ends. The germline CDR1 and CDR2 sequences are SEHNR and FQNEAQ (reference sequence). The DNA of the CDR3 is TGTGCCAGCAGCTTAGAAGGGGTCCAGTACTTC. Translation gives CASSLEGVQYF.

The chain combines TRBV12-5 with TRBJ1-4; no clear D. The CDR3 has 14 residues. Deletions cut 5 bases from V and 6 bases from J, with 13 bases between. The V gene's germline CDR1 is LGHNT and CDR2 FRNRAP. In DNA form, the CDR3 reads TGTGCTAGTGGTCCCGGGAGGGCCGATGAAAAACTGTTTTTT. It translates to CASGPGRADEKLFF.

This clone showed up just once. The chain is built from TRBV4-3 and TRBJ2-3; TRBD1 aligns across 7 bases. J gave up 1 base and V 2 bases, and 3 bases lay outside the gene matches. Germline assignment: CDR1 LGHNA and CDR2 YSLEER. The CDR3 spans 15 residues. CDR3 in DNA: TGCGCCAGCAGCCAAAGACAGGGAGGCACAGATACGCAGTATTTT. Its protein is CASSQRQGGTDTQYF.

The CDR3 protein is CASSFRQASNYGYTF. The CDR3, as DNA: TGTGCCAGCAGCTTTCGACAGGCCTCTAACTATGGCTACACCTTC. The J gene is TRBJ1-2, the V gene TRBV5-6; D is possibly TRBD1 (6 bases). The CDR3 runs to 15 residues. Trimming took off 2 bases at V and 0 bases at J, with 11 bases between the two ends. Per the germline V gene, CDR1 is SGHDT and CDR2 is YYEEEE.

V is TRBV13 and J is TRBJ1-2, with D possibly being TRBD1 (5 bases). The CDR3 loop spans 14 amino acids. V was shortened by 0 bases and J by 4 bases, with 9 bases between the two germline ends. Germline CDR1 and CDR2: PRHDT and FYEKMQ (reference sequence). The CDR3 loop is CASSLGTDSYGYTF. The CDR3 region has the DNA TGTGCCAGCAGCTTAGGGACAGATAGCTATGGCTACACCTTC.

The genes are TRBV4-1 and TRBJ2-1, with 7 nucleotides matching TRBD1. CDR1 and CDR2 (germline): MGHRA, YSYEKL. This CDR3 contains 15 residues. After removal of 0 bases from V and 7 bases from J, the junction contained 6 bases not matched to a gene. The CDR3 DNA sequence: TGCGCCAGCAGCCAAGATATAGACAGGGAGAATGAGCAGTTCTTC. This codes for CASSQDIDRENEQFF.

The chain carries TRBV7-2 and TRBJ1-1, with no clear D. From germline, CDR1 is SGHTA and CDR2 FQGNSA. The CDR3 spans 11 residues. Trimming took 3 bases from V and 3 from J, leaving 2 bases between them. The CDR3 sequence is CASSFYTEAFF. As DNA, the CDR3 is TGTGCCAGCAGCTTCTACACTGAAGCTTTCTTT.

This chain uses TRBV12-3 or TRBV12-4 with TRBJ2-3, with D uncertain. The CDR3 extends over 13 amino acids. V was trimmed by 3 bases and J by 5 bases, leaving 9 bases between them. DNA of the CDR3: TGTGCCAGCAGTTTCTCCAGAAAAGATACGCAGTATTTT. Translation gives CASSFSRKDTQYF.

The gene calls are TRBV30 and TRBJ1-1; D not certain. The CDR3 length is 14 residues. Germline V lookup: CDR1 GTSNPN, CDR2 SVGIG (reference sequence). Trimming pared 3 bases from V and 0 bases from J, leaving 11 bases between. The CDR3 region has the DNA TGTGCCTGGAGGGCCACAGAGCTGAACACTGAAGCTTTCTTT. This encodes CAWRATELNTEAFF. Full variable domain (remainder filled in from reference TRBV30 and TRBJ1-1): SQTIHQWPATLVQPVGSPLSLECTVEGTSNPNLYWYRQAAGRGLQLLFYSVGIGQISSEVPQNLSASRPQDRQFILSSKKLLLSDSGFYLCAWRATELNTEAFFGQGTRLTVV.

The count of this clone is one. The chain has TRBV10-1 and TRBJ2-4; TRBD1 agrees at 9 bases. Germline trimming cut 4 bases from V and 0 bases from J; bases unmatched to any gene: 7. CDR1 is WNHNN and CDR2 is SYGVQD in the germline V gene (reference sequence). The CDR3 is 17 residues long. CDR3 residues: CASSGDRGIVAKNIQYF. The CDR3 DNA follows: TGCGCCAGCAGTGGTGACAGGGGGATTGTAGCCAAAAACATTCAGTACTTC.

V is TRBV30 and J is TRBJ1-2; TRBD1 might be the D (5 bases). CDR1 is GTSNPN and CDR2 is SVGIG in the germline V gene (reference sequence). Trimming cost V 2 bases and J 7 bases, with 14 bases left between them. The CDR3 extends over 13 amino acids. CDR3 bases: TGTGCCTGGAGTCCCCCAGGGTTCCCTGGCTACACCTTC. The encoded protein is CAWSPPGFPGYTF.

DNA of the CDR3: TGTGCCAGCAGCTTAACCCAGGGGGCGCGATGGGGCTCTGGAAACACCATATATTTT. As protein: CASSLTQGARWGSGNTIYF. The chain combines TRBV7-9 with TRBJ1-3; 8 bases match TRBD1. The germline gives CDR1 SEHNR, CDR2 FQNEAQ (reference sequence). The CDR3 has 19 amino acids. V gave up 2 bases and J gave up 0 bases; unmatched junction bases: 12.

As regards this clone: The sample carries other DNA sequences with the same CDR3. The V and J genes are TRBV19 and TRBJ1-1, with a possible D match to TRBD1 (6 bases). V gave up 2 bases and J gave up 1 base, with 8 bases separating them. The V gene's germline CDR1 is LNHDA and CDR2 SQIVND (reference sequence). There are 14 residues in the CDR3. CDR3 nucleotides: TGTGCCAGTAGTATAAGACAGGCGAACACTGAAGCTTTCTTT. As protein: CASSIRQANTEAFF.

This clone turned up a few times. Other DNA variants within this sample encode the same CDR3. The chain recombines TRBV5-1 with TRBJ1-2, with D unclear. This CDR3 has 12 amino acids. The V gene's germline CDR1 is SGHRS and CDR2 YFSETQ. The V gene lost 2 bases and the J gene lost 4 bases, with 6 bases spanning the gap. The CDR3 nucleotides are TGCGCCAGCAGCTTAGGGAGCTATGGCTACACCTTC. Protein: CASSLGSYGYTF. The complete variable domain, with remaining parts taken from reference TRBV5-1 and TRBJ1-2, reads KAGVTQTPRYLIKTRGQQVTLSCSPISGHRSVSWYQQTPGQGLQFLFEYFSETQRNKGNFPGRFSGRQFSNSRSEMNVSTLELGDSALYLCASSLGSYGYTFGSGTRLTVV.

The V gene is TRBV6-6, the J gene TRBJ1-2; 7 bases match TRBD1. The germline V gene has CDR1 MNHNY and CDR2 SVGAGI (reference sequence). This CDR3 region has 15 residues. Unmatched junction bases numbered 13, after V lost 4 bases and J lost 8 bases. CDR3 sequence (DNA): TGTGCCAGCAGTTTCCGAGACAGGGCGGTAAGCGGCTACACCTTC. Amino acids: CASSFRDRAVSGYTF.

V gene TRBV13 combines with J gene TRBJ2-7; 7 bases agree with TRBD1. This CDR3 is 15 amino acids long. Trimming took 3 bases from V and 0 from J; bases not matched to a gene: 5. CDR1 and CDR2 from the germline V gene are PRHDT and FYEKMQ (reference sequence). CDR3 coding DNA: TGTGCCAGCAGCTTCGGAGACAGGGTCTCCTACGAGCAGTACTTC. Translation: CASSFGDRVSYEQYF.

This chain joins TRBV24-1 and TRBJ2-1; D may be TRBD2 (6 bases). V was pared by 3 bases and J by 0 bases, with 11 bases between. The CDR3 contains 16 residues. Germline lookup yields CDR1 KGHDR and CDR2 SFDVKD. This chain's CDR3 is CATSDRGTSSYNEQFF. The CDR3 bases are TGTGCCACCAGTGATCGGGGGACGAGCTCCTACAATGAGCAGTTCTTC.

V gene TRBV5-1 combines with J gene TRBJ1-6, with 8 bases identical to TRBD1. The CDR3 runs 17 residues. CDR1 is SGHRS, CDR2 YFSETQ, per germline. Unmatched junction bases numbered 16, after V lost 4 bases and J lost 10 bases. CDR3 protein: CASSPLQSSGTGSPLHF. The CDR3 DNA reads TGCGCCAGCAGCCCCCTGCAATCCTCCGGGACAGGATCACCCCTCCACTTT.

CDR3: CASRFTGYQETQYF. In DNA form, the CDR3 reads TGTGCCAGCAGATTTACGGGGTACCAAGAGACCCAGTACTTC. This chain joins TRBV6-6 and TRBJ2-5, with D perhaps matching TRBD2 (5 bases). The CDR3 has 14 amino acids. Trimming left V 6 bases short and J 0 bases short, with 11 bases between. Germline V gene lookup returns CDR1 MNHNY and CDR2 SVGAGI (reference sequence).

This sequence joins TRBV4-1 and TRBJ1-5, with a possible D match to TRBD1 (5 bases). V lost 0 bases, J lost 7 bases, and 7 bases lay in between. Germline CDR1 MGHRA, CDR2 YSYEKL. CDR3 size: 13 residues. The CDR3 reads CASSQDPGQPQHF. CDR3 nucleotide sequence: TGCGCCAGCAGCCAAGATCCAGGGCAGCCCCAGCATTTT.

The CDR3 reads CASSYSGKEIGEKLFF. CDR3 nucleotides: TGTGCCAGCAGTTACTCAGGAAAGGAGATCGGTGAAAAACTGTTTTTT. The V gene is TRBV6-6, the J gene TRBJ1-4; D remains unclear. CDR3 length: 16 amino acids. The V gene lost 0 bases and the J gene lost 7 bases, with 15 bases spanning the gap. Germline CDR1 MNHNY, CDR2 SVGAGI (reference sequence).

Points on this clone: Within the sample, other DNA sequences also encode this same CDR3. The chain is built from TRBV12-3 or TRBV12-4 and TRBJ1-1; D not certain. Trimming stripped 2 bases from V and 4 bases from J, with 8 bases between. The CDR3 has 13 residues. CDR3 sequence reads: CASSLWAGTEAFF. DNA for the CDR3: TGTGCCAGCAGTTTATGGGCGGGCACTGAAGCTTTCTTT.

The chain employs TRBV12-3 or TRBV12-4 and TRBJ2-7, with a tentative D call TRBD1 (6 bases). Trimming took 5 bases from V and 5 from J, leaving 13 bases between them. There are 13 residues in the CDR3. In nucleotides, the CDR3 is TGTGCCAGCAGTCTGGGACACCACCACGAGCAGTACTTC. Protein: CASSLGHHHEQYF.